Each of the 16 T cell receptor beta chains below was sequenced from the same sample in a study of technical replicates of blood from several donors. Sequenced by immunoSEQ multiplex PCR; TCRdb stores in-frame clones only, minus some. The table lists over 80,000 clones, roughly 96% of them singletons, with about 0.39% in the top ten. Source material: T cells isolated from PBMCs. Receptors were obtained from a human donor in good health.

The rearrangement joins TRBV7-3 to TRBJ2-3; TRBD2 matches at 9 bases. Germline V lookup: CDR1 SGHTA, CDR2 FQGTGA. The CDR3 sequence is 17 residues long. The V and J ends lost 5 bases and 4 bases, in that order; junction bases with no gene match: 13. The CDR3 nucleotides read TGTGCCAGCAGCCAGGACGTAGCGGGAGAAGGGGCAGATACGCAGTATTTT. Its protein product is CASSQDVAGEGADTQYF.

The chain has TRBV25-1 and TRBJ2-3; 9 nucleotides agree with TRBD1. Germline V gene lookup returns CDR1 MGHDK and CDR2 SYGVNS. This CDR3 has 14 amino acids. The J segment lost 7 bases and the V segment lost 10 bases, leaving 12 bases of the junction unmatched. In DNA form, the CDR3 reads TGTGCCACCCTTGGGGACAGGGAGTTGAATACGCAGTATTTT. It specifies CATLGDRELNTQYF.

This chain uses TRBV19 with TRBJ2-2; D remains ambiguous. CDR1 LNHDA and CDR2 SQIVND come from the germline V gene (reference sequence). V was clipped by 7 bases and J by 6 bases, with 12 bases between them. The CDR3 loop spans 13 amino acids. CDR3 DNA sequence: TGTGCCAGTATTTACTTAGCCTCCGGGGAGCTGTTTTTT. It codes for CASIYLASGELFF.

J is TRBJ2-3 and V is TRBV19, with TRBD2 matching over 10 bases. Germline V gives CDR1 LNHDA, CDR2 SQIVND (reference sequence). J was trimmed by 5 bases and V by 5 bases; bases with no gene match: 10. The CDR3 extends over 16 amino acids. CDR3 protein: CASSRALAGEGDTQYF. CDR3 nucleotide sequence: TGTGCCAGTAGTCGTGCCCTAGCGGGAGAGGGAGATACGCAGTATTTT.

This chain joins TRBV7-9 and TRBJ2-3, with a tentative D call TRBD1 (6 bases). Trimming shortened V by 2 bases and J by 2 bases, and 11 bases separated the two germline ends. CDR3 length equals 15 residues. Germline CDR1 reads SEHNR; CDR2 reads FQNEAQ (reference sequence). As DNA, the CDR3 is TGTGCCAGCAGCTTAAGTACAGGGAACACAGATACGCAGTATTTT. Translation: CASSLSTGNTDTQYF.

The rearrangement links TRBV7-9 to TRBJ2-7; D is perhaps TRBD2 (5 bases). The CDR3 runs to 13 residues. Germline V gene data show CDR1 as SEHNR and CDR2 as FQNEAQ (reference sequence). V lost 5 bases, J lost 5 bases, and 13 bases lay in between. Written as DNA, the CDR3 is TGTGCCAGCAGCGCGCGTACTAGTAACGAGCAGTACTTC. Translation: CASSARTSNEQYF.

The V and J genes are TRBV7-6 and TRBJ2-5; 10 bases align to TRBD2. Per the germline V gene, CDR1 is SGHVS and CDR2 is FNYEAQ. CDR3 length equals 16 residues. The V gene end was trimmed by 1 base and the J gene end by 2 bases; junction bases not matched to a gene: 4. CDR3 sequence (DNA): TGTGCCAGCAGCTTAGGCCTAGCGGGAGCACAAGAGACCCAGTACTTC. It is translated as CASSLGLAGAQETQYF. The whole variable domain, remainder taken from reference TRBV7-6 and TRBJ2-5, is GAGVSQSPRYKVTKRGQDVALRCDPISGHVSLYWYRQALGQGPEFLTYFNYEAQQDKSGLPNDRFSAERPEGSISTLTIQRTEQRDSAMYRCASSLGLAGAQETQYFGPGTRLLVL.

The chain has TRBV28 and TRBJ1-2, with D possibly matching TRBD1 (5 bases). The ends were cut back, 6 bases at V and 6 bases at J, with 11 bases in the middle. The CDR3 runs to 12 residues. The germline CDR1 and CDR2 sequences are MDHEN and SYDVKM. The CDR3 coding sequence is TGTGCCAGCAGCCTAGACAGTGATGGCTACACCTTC. This gives the protein CASSLDSDGYTF.

The chain has TRBV7-9 and TRBJ2-7; tentative D call: TRBD2 (6 bases). The CDR3 is 15 residues long. Trimming cost V 2 bases and J 5 bases, with 16 bases left between them. Germline V gives CDR1 SEHNR, CDR2 FQNEAQ (reference sequence). CDR3 protein: CASSLLSGPRDEQYF. The CDR3 DNA sequence: TGTGCCAGCAGCTTACTAAGCGGGCCTCGAGACGAGCAGTACTTC.

This clone was seen a few times. This chain's CDR3 is CTSTHKLEGTEAFF. The DNA of the CDR3 is TGCACCAGCACCCACAAGTTAGAGGGCACTGAAGCTTTCTTT. The J gene is TRBJ1-1, the V gene TRBV1. TRBV1 is marked as a pseudogene. The CDR3 has 14 residues.

Here the CDR3 reads CASSYQDMNTEAFF. The CDR3 nucleotides read TGTGCCAGCAGTTACCAGGATATGAACACTGAAGCTTTCTTT. The chain uses TRBV6-5 and TRBJ1-1; no clear D gene. This CDR3 region has 14 residues. Trimming shortened V by 2 bases and J by 0 bases, and 7 bases separated the two germline ends. From germline, CDR1 is MNHEY and CDR2 SVGAGI.

The gene calls are TRBV9 and TRBJ1-5; TRBD1 might be the D (5 bases). The germline CDR1 and CDR2 sequences are SGDLS and YYNGEE. Trimming removed 4 bases at V and 1 base at J, with 12 bases between. CDR3 size: 15 residues. The CDR3 DNA is TGTGCCAGCAGCTCTGGGGGGGGGAGCAATCAGCCCCAGCATTTT. It translates to CASSSGGGSNQPQHF.

This rearrangement joins TRBV19 to TRBJ1-5; D remains unclear. The length of the CDR3 is 12 residues. Between the trimmed V and J ends, which lost 5 bases and 6 bases, there was a span of 8 bases. The germline gives CDR1 LNHDA, CDR2 SQIVND (reference sequence). Here the CDR3 reads CASSPWAQPQHF. The CDR3 DNA is TGTGCCAGTAGTCCCTGGGCTCAGCCCCAGCATTTT.

This chain links TRBV25-1 with TRBJ2-1; D not resolved. The ends were cut back, 3 bases at V and 0 bases at J, with 12 bases in the middle. The CDR3 contains 16 residues. CDR1 MGHDK and CDR2 SYGVNS come from the germline V gene. In DNA, the CDR3 is TGTGCCAGCAGTGACTCACGCGAGAGCTCCTACAATGAGCAGTTCTTC. It yields the protein CASSDSRESSYNEQFF.

The chain employs TRBV5-1 and TRBJ1-1, with no clear D. V lost 1 base, J lost 4 bases, and 20 bases lay in between. The germline V gene has CDR1 SGHRS and CDR2 YFSETQ. The CDR3 spans 17 residues. The CDR3 loop reads CASSLNVQAHAGTEAFF. The CDR3 region has the DNA TGCGCCAGCAGCTTGAATGTCCAGGCCCATGCCGGCACTGAAGCTTTCTTT.

The rearrangement joins TRBV10-3 to TRBJ2-7; 11 bases are a match to TRBD2. CDR1 and CDR2 (germline): ENHRY, SYGVKD. The CDR3 totals 15 residues. V lost 3 bases and J lost 0; bases outside the gene matches: 1. CDR3 nucleotides: TGTGCCATCAGTGATAGCGGGAGGGCCTCCTACGAGCAGTACTTC. The encoded protein is CAISDSGRASYEQYF.